This TCR beta chain appears in the sequencing data of a study of T cells in Graves' hyperthyroidism and ophthalmopathy. PBMCs stemmed from 10 ml fresh peripheral blood. A few counts support this clonotype. Its antigen is unidentified. Trimming removed 0 bases at V and 0 bases at J, with 10 bases between. The CDR3 has 15 residues. Looked up from germline, CDR1 is SGDLS and CDR2 is YYNGEE. Study-wide results and limits: The model predicted ophthalmopathy a median roughly six months before onset.

Amplified TCR beta CDR3 regions derived from RNA transcripts. HTBI primers drove first-round RT-PCR of the TCR CDR3. MiXCR was run by TCRdb on the multiplex PCR reads, yielding one entry per CDR3 protein. The sample lists 400,000 or so distinct CDR3 sequences; over 12% were seen once. Sequences were obtained from blood. The rearrangement uses TRBV9 and TRBJ2-7; TRBD1 or TRBD2 may be the D gene (5 bases each). This receptor was obtained from a man aged 45-65 years with Graves' ophthalmopathy. CDR3 loop: CASSVEPGSSYEQYF. Here the CDR3 DNA reads TGTGCCAGCAGCGTAGAGCCAGGGAGCTCCTACGAGCAGTACTTC.